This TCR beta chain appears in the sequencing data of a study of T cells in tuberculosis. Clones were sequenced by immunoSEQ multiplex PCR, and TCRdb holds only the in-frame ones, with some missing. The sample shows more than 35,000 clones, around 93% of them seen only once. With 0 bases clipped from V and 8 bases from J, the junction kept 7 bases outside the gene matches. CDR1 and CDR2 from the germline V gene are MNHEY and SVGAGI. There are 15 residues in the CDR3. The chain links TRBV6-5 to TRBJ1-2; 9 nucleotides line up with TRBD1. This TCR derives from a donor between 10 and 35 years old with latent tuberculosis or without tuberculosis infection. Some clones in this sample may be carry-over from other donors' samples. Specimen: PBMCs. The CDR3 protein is CASSYSIGQGKGYTF. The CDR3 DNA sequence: TGTGCCAGCAGTTACTCGATTGGACAGGGGAAGGGCTACACCTTC.